This T cell receptor (beta chain) emerged from a study of spatial heterogeneity in lung cancer. TCRdb analysed the 5' RACE reads with MiXCR anew, one entry per CDR3 protein. The sample has around 92,000 distinct CDR3 sequences, roughly 12% seen once. Comment on this clonotype: This clone may be a read error of a much larger clone one base away. The CDR3 ends on some other residue instead of the conserved phenylalanine or tryptophan, so this is likely a read error.

This CDR3 spans 16 amino acids. Per the germline V gene, CDR1 is MDHEN and CDR2 is SYDVKM. V shed 4 bases and J shed 1 base, with 15 bases lying between them. Specified time point: sample taken at primary tumor resection. The sample was PBMCs, taken at surgery. V usage is TRBV28 and J usage is TRBJ2-3, with D possibly called TRBD1 or TRBD2 (6 bases each). The sequence was obtained from a male donor with early-stage non-small cell lung cancer. The CDR3: CASSSQGRGGTDTQYL. The CDR3 DNA sequence: TGTGCCAGCAGTTCTCAGGGGCGGGGCGGCACAGATACGCAGTATTTA.